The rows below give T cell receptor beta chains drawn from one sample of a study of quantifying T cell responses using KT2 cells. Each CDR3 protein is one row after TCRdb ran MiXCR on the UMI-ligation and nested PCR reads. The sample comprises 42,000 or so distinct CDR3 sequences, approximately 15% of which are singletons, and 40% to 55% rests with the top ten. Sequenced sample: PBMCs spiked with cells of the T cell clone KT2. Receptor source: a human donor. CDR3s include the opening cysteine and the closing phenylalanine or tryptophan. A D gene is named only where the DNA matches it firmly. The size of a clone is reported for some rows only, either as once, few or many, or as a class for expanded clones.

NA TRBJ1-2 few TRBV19 TGTGCCAGTAGTATTACAGGGATTTACTCTGGCTACACCTTC CASSITGIYSGYTF
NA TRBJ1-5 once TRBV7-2 TGTGCCAGCAGCTTTTTTGAGAGGCCTGGGCAGCCCCAGCATTTT CASSFFERPGQPQHF
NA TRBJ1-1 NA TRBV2 TGTGCCAGCAGTGATCAGGGGATCGACACTGAAGCTTTCTTT CASSDQGIDTEAFF
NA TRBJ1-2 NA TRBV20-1 TGCAGTGCCCCAGTCCAGACTTTAAGCTACACCTTC CSAPVQTLSYTF
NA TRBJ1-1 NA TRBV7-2 TGTGCCAGCAGCTTAGAGGTGGCAGGGAACACTGAAGCTTTCTTT CASSLEVAGNTEAFF
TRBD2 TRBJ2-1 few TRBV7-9 TGTGCCAGCAGCGGGACTAGCGCATTGGCCCCGCGGAATAGTGAGCAGTTCTTC CASSGTSALAPRNSEQFF
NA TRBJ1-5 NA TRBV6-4 TGTGCCAGCAGTGACCCGCCAGGGGAAGGGGAAAATCAGCCCCAGCATTTT CASSDPPGEGENQPQHF
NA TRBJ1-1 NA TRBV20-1 TGCAGTGCTCCCAGAACCGGGGTGAACACTGAAGCTTTCTTT CSAPRTGVNTEAFF
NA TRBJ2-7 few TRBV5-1 TGCGCCAGCAGCTTGACGGCGGGAATCTACGAGCAGTACTTC CASSLTAGIYEQYF
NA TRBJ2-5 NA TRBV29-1 TGCAGCGTTGAATTCCGACTGAACCAAGAGACCCAGTACTTC CSVEFRLNQETQYF
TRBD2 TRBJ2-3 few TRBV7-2 TGTGCCAGCAGCTTAGTAGCTGCGGGGGGAGGCACAGATACGCAGTATTTT CASSLVAAGGGTDTQYF
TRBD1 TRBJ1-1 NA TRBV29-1 TGCAGCGTTTTCCCGACAGGGGGTTTTGAAGCTTTCTTT CSVFPTGGFEAFF
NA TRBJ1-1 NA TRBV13 TGTGCCAGCAGCTCCCCCGACAGAGCCACTGAAGCTTTCTTT CASSSPDRATEAFF
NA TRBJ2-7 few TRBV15 TGTGCCACCAGCAGAGATCGAGGTGGAAGGCACGAGCAGTACTTC CATSRDRGGRHEQYF
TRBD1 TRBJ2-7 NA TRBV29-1 TGCAGCGTTGAAGGGGGACAGGGGTCCCACGAGCAGTACTTC CSVEGGQGSHEQYF
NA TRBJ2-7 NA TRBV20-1 TGCAGTGCTAGAACCGGGACGGAACCCTACGAGCAGTACTTC CSARTGTEPYEQYF
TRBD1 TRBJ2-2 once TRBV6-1 TGTGCCGGGGAACAGGGGGCGAACACCGGGGAGCTGTTTTTT CAGEQGANTGELFF
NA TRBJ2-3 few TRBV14 TGTGCCAGCAGATCTAGGGGCACAGATACGCAGTATTTT CASRSRGTDTQYF
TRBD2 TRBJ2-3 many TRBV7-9 TGTGCCAGCAGCGCACTAGCGGGGGGGCCTTCTAGCACAGATACGCAGTATTTT CASSALAGGPSSTDTQYF
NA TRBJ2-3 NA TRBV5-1 TGCGCCAGCAGCTTTGAAGGGTCCAACACAGATACGCAGTATTTT CASSFEGSNTDTQYF
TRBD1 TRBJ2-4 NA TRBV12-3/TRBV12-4 TGTGCCAGCAGTTGGACAGGGGAGTTCCTGGACGCCAAAAACATTCAGTACTTC CASSWTGEFLDAKNIQYF
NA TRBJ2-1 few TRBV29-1 TGCAGCGTCGAAACCAAGGGTACCAATGAGCAGTTCTTC CSVETKGTNEQFF
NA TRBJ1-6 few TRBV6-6 TGTGCCAGCAGTTACTCCCAGGGTGCGGTCGCTTCACCCCTCCACTTT CASSYSQGAVASPLHF
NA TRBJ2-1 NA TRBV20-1 TGCAGTGTTCCGAAACTTGGACGCTCCCCAAACAATGAGCAGTTCTTC CSVPKLGRSPNNEQFF
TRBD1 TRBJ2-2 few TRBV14 TGTGCCAGCAGCCAAACCATCCAAGCCACAGGGGGGACCGGGGAGCTGTTTTTT CASSQTIQATGGTGELFF
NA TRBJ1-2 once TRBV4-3 TGCGCCAGCAGCCAAGAATCGGGCATCTATGGCTACACCTTC CASSQESGIYGYTF
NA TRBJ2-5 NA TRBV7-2 TGTGCCAGCAGCCCAAGACAGACCCAAGAGACCCAGTACTTC CASSPRQTQETQYF